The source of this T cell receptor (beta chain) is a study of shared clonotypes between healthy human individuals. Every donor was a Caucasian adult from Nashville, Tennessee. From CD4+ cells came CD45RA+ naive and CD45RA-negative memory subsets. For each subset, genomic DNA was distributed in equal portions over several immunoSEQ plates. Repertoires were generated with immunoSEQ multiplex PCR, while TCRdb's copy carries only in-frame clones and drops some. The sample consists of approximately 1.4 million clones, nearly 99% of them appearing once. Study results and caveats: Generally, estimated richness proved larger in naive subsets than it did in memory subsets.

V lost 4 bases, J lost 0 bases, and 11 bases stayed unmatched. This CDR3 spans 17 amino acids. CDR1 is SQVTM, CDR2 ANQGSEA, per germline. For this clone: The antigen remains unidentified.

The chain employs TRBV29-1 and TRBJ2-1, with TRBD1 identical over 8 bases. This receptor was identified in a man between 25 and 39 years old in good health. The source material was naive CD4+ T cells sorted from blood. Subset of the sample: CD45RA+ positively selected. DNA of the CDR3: TGCAGCGTTGCCGGGACAGGAGATACGAGCTCCTACAATGAGCAGTTCTTC. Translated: CSVAGTGDTSSYNEQFF.